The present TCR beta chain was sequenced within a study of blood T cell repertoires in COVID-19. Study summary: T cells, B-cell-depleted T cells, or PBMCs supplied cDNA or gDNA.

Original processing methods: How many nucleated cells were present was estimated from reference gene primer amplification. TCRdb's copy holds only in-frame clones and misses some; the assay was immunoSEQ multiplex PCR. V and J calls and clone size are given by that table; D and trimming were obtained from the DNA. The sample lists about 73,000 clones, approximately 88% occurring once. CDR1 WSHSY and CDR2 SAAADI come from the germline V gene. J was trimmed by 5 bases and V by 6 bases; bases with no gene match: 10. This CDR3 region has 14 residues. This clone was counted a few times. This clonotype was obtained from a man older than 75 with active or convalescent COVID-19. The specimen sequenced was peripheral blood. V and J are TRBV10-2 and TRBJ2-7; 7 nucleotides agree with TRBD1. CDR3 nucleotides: TGCGCCAGCAGAAGGGACAGTCCGTTCCACGAGCAGTACTTC. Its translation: CASRRDSPFHEQYF.